This T cell receptor (beta chain) was retrieved from a study of blood T cell repertoires in COVID-19. The V end lost 1 base, the J end lost 5 bases, and 18 bases lay between the germline ends. Germline V CDR1 and CDR2: LNHDA, SQIVND (reference sequence). The CDR3 length is 17 residues. Original handling: Reference gene primer amplification yielded estimated nucleated cell counts. The method was immunoSEQ multiplex PCR; TCRdb's version includes in-frame clones alone and lacks a portion of them. The DNA was the basis for D and trimming; V, J and clone size are from that table. This sample has some 110,000 clones; under 85% occur once, and the top ten carry 14%.

This chain connects TRBV19 to TRBJ1-5; D may be TRBD1 (6 bases). The clonotype was recovered from a woman between 55 and 75 years old with acute or convalescent COVID-19. The source material was peripheral blood. CDR3 sequence reads: CASSIVGVGTFHQPQHF. In DNA form, the CDR3 reads TGTGCCAGTAGTATAGTTGGGGTAGGGACATTTCATCAGCCCCAGCATTTT.